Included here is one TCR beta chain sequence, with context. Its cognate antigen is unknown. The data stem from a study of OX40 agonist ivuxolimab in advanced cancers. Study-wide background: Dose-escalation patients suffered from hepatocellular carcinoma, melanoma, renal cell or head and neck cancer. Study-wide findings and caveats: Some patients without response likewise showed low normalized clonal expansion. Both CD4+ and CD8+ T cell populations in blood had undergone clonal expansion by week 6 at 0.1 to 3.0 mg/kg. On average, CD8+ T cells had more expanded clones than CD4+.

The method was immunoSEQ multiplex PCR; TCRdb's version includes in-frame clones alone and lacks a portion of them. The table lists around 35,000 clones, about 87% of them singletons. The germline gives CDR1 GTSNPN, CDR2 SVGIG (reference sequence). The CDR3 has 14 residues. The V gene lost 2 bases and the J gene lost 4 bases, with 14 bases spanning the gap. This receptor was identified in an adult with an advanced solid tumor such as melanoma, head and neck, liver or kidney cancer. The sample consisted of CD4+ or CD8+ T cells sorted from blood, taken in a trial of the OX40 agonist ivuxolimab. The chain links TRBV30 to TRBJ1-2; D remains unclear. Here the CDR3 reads CAWSYRGRGYGYTF. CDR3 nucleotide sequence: TGTGCCTGGAGTTATCGGGGTCGGGGCTATGGCTACACCTTC.